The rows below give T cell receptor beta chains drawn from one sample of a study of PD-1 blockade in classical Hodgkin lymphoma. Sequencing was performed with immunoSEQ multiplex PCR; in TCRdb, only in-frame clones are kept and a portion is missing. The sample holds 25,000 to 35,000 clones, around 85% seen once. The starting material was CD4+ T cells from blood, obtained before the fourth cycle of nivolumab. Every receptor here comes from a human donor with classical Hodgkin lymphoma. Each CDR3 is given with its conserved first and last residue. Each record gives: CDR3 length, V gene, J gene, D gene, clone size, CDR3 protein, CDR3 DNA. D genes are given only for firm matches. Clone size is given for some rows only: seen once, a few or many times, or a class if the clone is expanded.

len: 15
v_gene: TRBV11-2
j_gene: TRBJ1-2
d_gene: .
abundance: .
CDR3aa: CASSLDLQATLGYTF
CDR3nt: TGTGCCAGCAGCTTAGATCTCCAGGCTACCCTGGGCTACACCTTC

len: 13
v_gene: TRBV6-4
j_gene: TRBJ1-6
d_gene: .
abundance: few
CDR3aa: CASSGQINSPLHF
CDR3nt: TGTGCCAGCAGTGGGCAGATCAATTCACCCCTCCACTTT

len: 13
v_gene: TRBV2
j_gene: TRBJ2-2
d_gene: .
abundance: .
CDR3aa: CASSRQSTGELFF
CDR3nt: TGTGCCAGCAGCAGACAGAGCACCGGGGAGCTGTTTTTT

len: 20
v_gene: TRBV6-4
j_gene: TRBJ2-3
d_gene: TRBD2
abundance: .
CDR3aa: CASSDSVPGTSGSPTDTQYF
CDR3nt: TGTGCCAGCAGTGACTCGGTCCCCGGGACTAGCGGGAGCCCAACAGATACGCAGTATTTT

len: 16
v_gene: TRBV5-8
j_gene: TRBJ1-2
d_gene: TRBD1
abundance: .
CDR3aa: CASSSLPTGGQGGYTF
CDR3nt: TGTGCCAGCAGCTCCCTCCCCACAGGGGGACAGGGTGGCTACACCTTC

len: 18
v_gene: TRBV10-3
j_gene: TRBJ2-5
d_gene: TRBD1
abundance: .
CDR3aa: CAIRREKGDRGDGETQYF
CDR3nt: TGTGCCATCAGGCGAGAAAAAGGGGACAGGGGAGACGGGGAGACCCAGTACTTC

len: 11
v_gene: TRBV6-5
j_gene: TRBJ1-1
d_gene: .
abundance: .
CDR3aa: CASLGATEAFF
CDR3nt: TGTGCCAGCCTCGGCGCGACTGAAGCTTTCTTT

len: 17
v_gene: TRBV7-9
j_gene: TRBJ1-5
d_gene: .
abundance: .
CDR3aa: CASSLIGGERGNQPQHF
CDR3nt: TGTGCCAGCAGCTTAATTGGGGGCGAGAGGGGCAATCAGCCCCAGCATTTT

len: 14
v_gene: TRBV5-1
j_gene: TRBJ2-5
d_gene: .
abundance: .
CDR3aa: CASSFMRGEETQYF
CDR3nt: TGCGCCAGCAGCTTTATGAGGGGCGAAGAGACCCAGTACTTC

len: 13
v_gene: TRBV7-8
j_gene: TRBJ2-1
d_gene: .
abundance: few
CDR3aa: CASSLGGVDEQFF
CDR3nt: TGTGCCAGCAGCTTAGGGGGGGTGGATGAGCAGTTCTTC

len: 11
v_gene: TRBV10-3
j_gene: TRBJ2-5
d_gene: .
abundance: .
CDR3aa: CAISESETQYF
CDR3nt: TGTGCCATCAGTGAATCCGAGACCCAGTACTTC

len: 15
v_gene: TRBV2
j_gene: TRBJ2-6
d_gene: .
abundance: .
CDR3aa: CASSEQGSGANVLTF
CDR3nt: TGTGCCAGCAGTGAACAGGGCTCTGGGGCCAACGTCCTGACTTTC

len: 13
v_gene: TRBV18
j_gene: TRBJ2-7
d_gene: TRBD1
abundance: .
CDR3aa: CASSRTGIYEQYF
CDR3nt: TGTGCCAGCTCCAGGACAGGGATCTACGAGCAGTACTTC

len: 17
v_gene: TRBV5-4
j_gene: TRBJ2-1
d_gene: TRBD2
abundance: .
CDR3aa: CASRSRTGLAEYNEQFF
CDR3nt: TGTGCCAGCAGATCACGAACGGGACTAGCGGAATACAATGAGCAGTTCTTC

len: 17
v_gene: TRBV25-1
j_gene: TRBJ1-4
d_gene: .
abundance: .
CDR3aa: CASSVGPLQAPGEKLFF
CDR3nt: TGTGCCAGCAGTGTAGGGCCCCTGCAGGCCCCAGGGGAAAAACTGTTTTTT

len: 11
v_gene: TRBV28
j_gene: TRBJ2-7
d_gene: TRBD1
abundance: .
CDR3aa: CAIQGAYEQYF
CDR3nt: TGTGCCATCCAGGGGGCTTACGAGCAGTACTTC

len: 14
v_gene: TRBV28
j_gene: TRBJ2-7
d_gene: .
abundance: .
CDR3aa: CASSLPGSSYEQYF
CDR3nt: TGTGCCAGCAGCCTCCCCGGGAGCTCCTACGAGCAGTACTTC

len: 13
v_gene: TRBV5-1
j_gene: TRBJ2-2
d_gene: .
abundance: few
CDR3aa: CASSLYNTGELFF
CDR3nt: TGCGCCAGCAGCTTGTACAACACCGGGGAGCTGTTTTTT

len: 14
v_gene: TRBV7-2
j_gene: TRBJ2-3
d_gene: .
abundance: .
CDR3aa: CASAGASPYNTQYF
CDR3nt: TGTGCCAGCGCAGGGGCTAGCCCCTATAATACGCAGTATTTT

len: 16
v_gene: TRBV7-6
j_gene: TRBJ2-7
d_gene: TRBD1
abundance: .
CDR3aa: CASSLAGQGMTYEQYF
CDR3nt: TGTGCCAGCAGCTTAGCGGGACAGGGGATGACCTACGAGCAGTACTTC

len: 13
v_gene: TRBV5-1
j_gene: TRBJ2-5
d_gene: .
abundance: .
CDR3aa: CASSAPGGETQYF
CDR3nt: TGCGCCAGCAGCGCCCCCGGGGGAGAGACCCAGTACTTC

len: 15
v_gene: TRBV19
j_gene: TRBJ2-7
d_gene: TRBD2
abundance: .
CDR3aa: CASSIGLAGGNEQYF
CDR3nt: TGTGCCAGTAGTATAGGACTAGCGGGAGGAAACGAGCAGTACTTC

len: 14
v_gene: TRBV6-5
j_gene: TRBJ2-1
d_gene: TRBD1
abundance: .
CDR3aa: CASSYSWDSNEQFF
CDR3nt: TGTGCCAGCAGTTACTCTTGGGACAGCAATGAGCAGTTCTTC

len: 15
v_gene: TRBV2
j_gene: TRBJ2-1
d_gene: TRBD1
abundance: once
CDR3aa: CASSADRGSYNEQFF
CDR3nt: TGTGCCAGCAGTGCTGACAGGGGGTCCTACAATGAGCAGTTCTTC

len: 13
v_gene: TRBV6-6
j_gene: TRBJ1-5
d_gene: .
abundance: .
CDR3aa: CASSYGLNQPQHF
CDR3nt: TGTGCCAGCAGTTACGGGTTGAATCAGCCCCAGCATTTT

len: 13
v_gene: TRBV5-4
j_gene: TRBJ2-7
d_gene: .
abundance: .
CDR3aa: CASSLSRDARQYF
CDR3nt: TGTGCCAGCAGCCTGAGCCGGGACGCCCGTCAGTACTTC

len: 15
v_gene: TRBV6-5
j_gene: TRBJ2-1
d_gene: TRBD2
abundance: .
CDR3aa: CASSRSGNPYNEQFF
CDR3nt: TGTGCCAGCAGCAGAAGCGGGAACCCCTACAATGAGCAGTTCTTC

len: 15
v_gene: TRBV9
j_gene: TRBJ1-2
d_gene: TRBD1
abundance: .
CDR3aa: CASSIDRVRNYGYTF
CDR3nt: TGTGCCAGCAGCATCGACAGGGTGCGGAACTATGGCTACACCTTC

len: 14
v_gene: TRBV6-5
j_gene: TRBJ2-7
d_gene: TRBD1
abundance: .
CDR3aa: CASSRTGGVLEQYF
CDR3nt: TGTGCCAGCAGTAGGACAGGGGGGGTCTTAGAGCAGTACTTC

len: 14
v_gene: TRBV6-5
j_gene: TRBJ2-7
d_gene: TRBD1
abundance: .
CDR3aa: CASSYGTGGYEQYF
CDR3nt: TGTGCCAGCAGTTACGGGACAGGGGGGTACGAGCAGTACTTC

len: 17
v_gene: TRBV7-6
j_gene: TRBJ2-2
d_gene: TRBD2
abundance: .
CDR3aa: CASSLRSLAGGARELFF
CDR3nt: TGTGCCAGCAGCTTAAGGTCCCTAGCGGGAGGGGCGAGGGAGCTGTTTTTT